One sample yielded the 28 T cell receptor beta chains listed below, sequenced in a study of CD8+ T cells in alopecia areata. cDNA serving as the sequencing template came from extracted, reverse transcribed RNA. Some clones are missing from TCRdb's copy, which holds only in-frame ones; the method was immunoSEQ multiplex PCR. The table lists about 180,000 clones, around 71% of them singletons. This specimen was CD8+ T cells sorted from blood, taken at week 0. The receptors come from a human donor with alopecia areata.

The V call is TRBV29-1, the J call TRBJ2-4; weak D call: TRBD1 (5 bases). With 7 bases removed from V and 2 bases from J, the gap between germline ends came to 18 bases. The CDR3 extends over 15 amino acids. From germline, CDR1 is SQVTM and CDR2 ANQGSEA. As DNA, the CDR3 is TGCAGCGCCCAGGACACCAGCTACACCAAAAACATTCAGTACTTC. Protein sequence: CSAQDTSYTKNIQYF.

V usage is TRBV6-1 and J usage is TRBJ1-1; no clear D gene. The germline gives CDR1 MNHNS, CDR2 SASEGT. The CDR3 loop spans 9 amino acids. The V and J ends lost 5 bases and 13 bases respectively, with 8 bases between them. Written as DNA, the CDR3 is TGTGCCAGCAGTCCTCGTGGTTTCTTT. It translates to CASSPRGFF.

This clone occurred a few times. Other DNA sequences of this sample code for an identical CDR3. The V and J genes are TRBV20-1 and TRBJ1-1; D is ambiguous. Between the trimmed V and J ends, which lost 0 bases and 3 bases, there was a span of 2 bases. Germline V gene lookup returns CDR1 DFQATT and CDR2 SNEGSKA (reference sequence). The CDR3 loop spans 11 amino acids. The CDR3 is CSARDYTEAFF. Written as DNA, the CDR3 is TGCAGTGCTAGAGATTACACTGAAGCTTTCTTT.

This clone was recorded a few times. V is TRBV5-1 and J is TRBJ2-7; D is ambiguous. The CDR3 totals 14 residues. In germline, CDR1 is SGHRS, CDR2 YFSETQ. V was clipped by 0 bases and J by 2 bases, with 9 bases between them. The CDR3 protein is CASSLDGDPYEQYF. The CDR3 DNA reads as TGCGCCAGCAGCTTGGATGGGGATCCCTACGAGCAGTACTTC.

V gene TRBV4-1 combines with J gene TRBJ2-1; a weak D match, TRBD1 (5 bases). The germline gives CDR1 MGHRA, CDR2 YSYEKL. V shed 1 base and J shed 5 bases, with 15 bases lying between them. The CDR3 runs 16 residues. The CDR3 here is CASSQAYQGINNEQFF. The CDR3 DNA reads as TGCGCCAGCAGCCAAGCATATCAGGGAATAAACAATGAGCAGTTCTTC.

This clone has a handful of counts. The chain joins TRBV28 to TRBJ1-1; D remains ambiguous. The germline V gene has CDR1 MDHEN and CDR2 SYDVKM. The CDR3 is 10 residues long. V was pared by 6 bases and J by 3 bases, with 2 bases between. The CDR3 loop reads CASSHTEAFF. CDR3 in DNA: TGTGCCAGCAGCCACACTGAAGCTTTCTTT. The complete variable domain, with remaining parts taken from reference TRBV28 and TRBJ1-1, reads DVKVTQSSRYLVKRTGEKVFLECVQDMDHENMFWYRQDPGLGLRLIYFSYDVKMKEKGDIPEGYSVSREKKERFSLILESASTNQTSMYLCASSHTEAFFGQGTRLTVV.

The chain links TRBV5-6 to TRBJ1-2; 10 bases line up with TRBD1. The V gene end was trimmed by 4 bases and the J gene end by 8 bases; junction bases not matched to a gene: 8. The V gene's germline CDR1 is SGHDT and CDR2 YYEEEE. The CDR3 runs to 14 residues. CDR3 DNA: TGTGCCAGCAGCGTGGACCGGGACAGGGGCGGCTACACCTTC. Translating gives CASSVDRDRGGYTF.

V usage is TRBV6-6 and J usage is TRBJ2-7; D possibly corresponds to TRBD2 (6 bases). V gave up 10 bases and J gave up 1 base, with 17 bases separating them. Germline V lookup: CDR1 MNHNY, CDR2 SVGAGI (reference sequence). There are 14 residues in the CDR3. CDR3 bases: TGTGCCACCAAACGGGACTTGAATTCCTACGAGCAGTACTTC. It translates to CATKRDLNSYEQYF.

The gene calls are TRBV28 and TRBJ2-4, with D perhaps matching TRBD1 or TRBD2 (5 bases each). The length of the CDR3 is 16 residues. CDR1 and CDR2 (germline): MDHEN, SYDVKM. V was cut by 8 bases and J by 0 bases, with 17 bases left in between. For the CDR3, the DNA is TGTGCCAGCGGACCCCGGGACCCAAGAGCCAAAAACATTCAGTACTTC. Translated, it gives CASGPRDPRAKNIQYF.

The chain combines TRBV5-1 with TRBJ2-7, with 9 bases fitting TRBD1. With V trimmed by 4 bases and J by 7 bases, 9 bases remained unmatched. The CDR3 is made up of 14 amino acids. Germline V lookup: CDR1 SGHRS, CDR2 YFSETQ. The CDR3 here is CASSTGQGVGEQYF. DNA of the CDR3: TGCGCCAGCAGCACGGGACAGGGCGTGGGGGAGCAGTACTTC.

The chain links TRBV2 to TRBJ1-2; no clear D. Trimming cost V 10 bases and J 6 bases, with 21 bases left between them. The CDR3 runs to 14 residues. Looked up from germline, CDR1 is SNHLY and CDR2 is FYNNEI. CDR3 residues: CAIPLIREDHGYTF. In DNA form, the CDR3 reads TGTGCCATCCCCCTCATACGAGAGGACCATGGCTACACCTTC.

The V and J genes are TRBV5-6 and TRBJ1-5; a possible D gene is TRBD1 (6 bases). CDR1 SGHDT and CDR2 YYEEEE come from the germline V gene. With 3 bases removed from V and 5 bases from J, the gap between germline ends came to 12 bases. CDR3 length: 14 residues. This CDR3 reads CASSSRQDYQPQHF. The DNA for the CDR3 is TGTGCCAGCAGCTCTCGACAGGACTATCAGCCCCAGCATTTT.

This clone was seen only a few times. The V and J genes are TRBV13 and TRBJ2-7, with D unresolved. The V end was cut by 5 bases, the J end by 0 bases, with 5 bases between. CDR1 is PRHDT and CDR2 is FYEKMQ in the germline V gene (reference sequence). CDR3 length: 12 residues. The CDR3 DNA sequence: TGTGCCAGCAGCCCGAGCTCCTACGAGCAGTACTTC. It translates to CASSPSSYEQYF.

This clone was seen a handful of times. The V call is TRBV11-2, the J call TRBJ2-3; D unclear. In germline, CDR1 is SGHAT, CDR2 FQNNGV. This CDR3 spans 12 amino acids. V gave up 3 bases and J gave up 0 bases, with 1 base separating them. Written as DNA, the CDR3 is TGTGCCAGCAGCTTGAGCACAGATACGCAGTATTTT. It encodes CASSLSTDTQYF.

This clone was recorded a few times. The rearrangement uses TRBV7-8 and TRBJ1-6; D call uncertain. Trimming left V 0 bases short and J 0 bases short, with 12 bases between. Germline CDR1 and CDR2: SGHVS and FQNEAQ. The CDR3 has 18 amino acids. The CDR3 sequence: CASSLAVPRSSYNSPLHF. In nucleotides, the CDR3 is TGTGCCAGCAGCTTAGCAGTTCCGAGATCCTCCTATAATTCACCCCTCCACTTT.

The rearrangement joins TRBV9 to TRBJ1-6; D not resolved. Germline CDR1 is SGDLS and CDR2 is YYNGEE. The CDR3 loop spans 12 amino acids. V lost 3 bases and J 2 bases, leaving 0 bases between the germline ends. In DNA form, the CDR3 reads TGTGCCAGCAGCGCCTATAATTCACCCCTCCACTTT. Its translation: CASSAYNSPLHF.

This clone has just a few counts. The chain recombines TRBV10-3 with TRBJ2-6, with TRBD2 matching over 9 bases. The CDR3 covers 18 residues. Losses at the gene ends were 7 bases for V and 4 bases for J; bases not matched to a gene: 14. Per the germline V gene, CDR1 is ENHRY and CDR2 is SYGVKD. The CDR3 sequence is CAINLDGGGAPGANVLTF. Here the CDR3 DNA reads TGTGCCATCAATCTCGATGGCGGGGGGGCCCCAGGGGCCAACGTCCTGACTTTC.

This chain joins TRBV25-1 and TRBJ2-3; D not resolved. Germline CDR1 MGHDK, CDR2 SYGVNS. The CDR3 has 14 amino acids. Trimming took off 4 bases at V and 1 base at J, with 9 bases between the two ends. The CDR3, as DNA: TGTGCCAGCAGTGGGGTTCCCCGCACAGATACGCAGTATTTT. It encodes CASSGVPRTDTQYF. The full variable domain, its missing parts supplied by reference TRBV25-1 and TRBJ2-3, is EADIYQTPRYLVIGTGKKITLECSQTMGHDKMYWYQQDPGMELHLIHYSYGVNSTEKGDLSSESTVSRIRTEHFPLTLESARPSHTSQYLCASSGVPRTDTQYFGPGTRLTVL.

This clone came up a few times. The V and J genes are TRBV20-1 and TRBJ2-1; perhaps TRBD1 as D (6 bases). The CDR3 runs to 11 residues. Germline values: CDR1 DFQATT, CDR2 SNEGSKA (reference sequence). The V gene lost 6 bases and the J gene lost 7 bases, with 10 bases spanning the gap. The CDR3 is CSASDRNEQFF. As DNA, the CDR3 is TGCAGTGCGAGCGACAGGAATGAGCAGTTCTTC.

The J gene is TRBJ2-7, the V gene TRBV29-1; D may be TRBD1 (5 bases). The germline CDR1 and CDR2 sequences are SQVTM and ANQGSEA. Trimming shortened V by 6 bases and J by 7 bases, and 13 bases separated the two germline ends. The CDR3 has 11 amino acids. The CDR3 here is CSVPVGREQYF. The CDR3 DNA reads TGCAGCGTCCCGGTGGGGCGGGAGCAGTACTTC.

CDR3 coding DNA: TGTGCCAGCAGCTTCTACAGCCTCGAGCAGTTCTTC. Translating gives CASSFYSLEQFF. This sequence joins TRBV5-6 and TRBJ2-1; no reliable D call. The length of the CDR3 is 12 residues. The V and J ends lost 2 bases and 10 bases respectively, with 10 bases between them. Germline V gene data show CDR1 as SGHDT and CDR2 as YYEEEE.

This chain joins TRBV28 and TRBJ2-5; D not certain. Germline values: CDR1 MDHEN, CDR2 SYDVKM. Trimming stripped 6 bases from V and 5 bases from J, with 13 bases between. This CDR3 is 13 amino acids long. CDR3 in amino acids: CASSSFGWETQYF. DNA for the CDR3: TGTGCCAGCAGCTCCTTCGGGTGGGAGACCCAGTACTTC.

The chain joins TRBV30 to TRBJ1-4; 10 bases align to TRBD1. The CDR3 loop spans 13 amino acids. Per germline, CDR1 GTSNPN and CDR2 SVGIG (reference sequence). Germline trimming cut 5 bases from V and 3 bases from J; bases unmatched to any gene: 0. In DNA form, the CDR3 reads TGTGCCTGGGGGACAGGGGCTAATGAAAAACTGTTTTTT. It encodes CAWGTGANEKLFF.

The chain uses TRBV27 and TRBJ2-7; 8 bases align to TRBD2. CDR1 and CDR2 from the germline V gene are MNHEY and SMNVEV (reference sequence). Trimming took 7 bases from V and 3 from J; bases not matched to a gene: 8. The CDR3 consists of 14 residues. The CDR3 loop reads CASKVLAVHYEQYF. The CDR3 nucleotides read TGTGCCAGCAAGGTACTAGCGGTACACTACGAGCAGTACTTC.

The rearrangement joins TRBV30 to TRBJ1-1, with D tentatively TRBD1 (6 bases). Trimming took off 2 bases at V and 4 bases at J, with 14 bases between the two ends. The CDR3 has 14 residues. Per germline, CDR1 GTSNPN and CDR2 SVGIG (reference sequence). The CDR3 here is CAWSRGGLGTEAFF. Here the CDR3 DNA reads TGTGCCTGGAGTCGTGGGGGGCTGGGCACTGAAGCTTTCTTT. Full variable domain (remainder filled in from reference TRBV30 and TRBJ1-1): SQTIHQWPATLVQPVGSPLSLECTVEGTSNPNLYWYRQAAGRGLQLLFYSVGIGQISSEVPQNLSASRPQDRQFILSSKKLLLSDSGFYLCAWSRGGLGTEAFFGQGTRLTVV.

The V call is TRBV6-5, the J call TRBJ1-5, with D tentatively TRBD1 (5 bases). The CDR3 is 14 residues long. Between the trimmed V and J ends, which lost 6 bases and 2 bases, there was a span of 11 bases. The germline CDR1 and CDR2 sequences are MNHEY and SVGAGI. The CDR3, as DNA: TGTGCCAGCAGGACAGACAGCGGCAATCAGCCCCAGCATTTT. Protein: CASRTDSGNQPQHF.

This clone was seen a handful of times. This sequence joins TRBV5-6 and TRBJ2-2, with 9 bases lining up with TRBD1. The J segment lost 5 bases and the V segment lost 3 bases, leaving 5 bases of the junction unmatched. The germline V gene encodes CDR1 SGHDT and CDR2 YYEEEE. The CDR3 runs to 15 residues. CDR3 amino acids: CASSSTGGPTGELFF. In DNA, the CDR3 is TGTGCCAGCAGCTCGACAGGGGGACCGACCGGGGAGCTGTTTTTT.

The V gene is TRBV19, the J gene TRBJ1-5; 8 bases align to TRBD1. The germline gives CDR1 LNHDA, CDR2 SQIVND (reference sequence). The CDR3 covers 13 residues. Trimming took 8 bases from V and 7 from J; bases not matched to a gene: 7. The CDR3 spells CASAGRGPQPQHF. In DNA form, the CDR3 reads TGTGCCAGTGCCGGCAGGGGGCCGCAGCCCCAGCATTTT.